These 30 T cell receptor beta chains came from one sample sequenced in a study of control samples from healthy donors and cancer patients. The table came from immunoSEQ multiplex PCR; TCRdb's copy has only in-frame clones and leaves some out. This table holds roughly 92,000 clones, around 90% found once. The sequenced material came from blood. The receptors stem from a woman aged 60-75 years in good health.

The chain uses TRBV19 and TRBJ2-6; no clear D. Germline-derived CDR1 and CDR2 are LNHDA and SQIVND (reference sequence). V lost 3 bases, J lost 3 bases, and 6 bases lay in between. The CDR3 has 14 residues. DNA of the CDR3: TGTGCCAGTAGTATCGTTGGTGGGGCCAACGTCCTGACTTTC. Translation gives CASSIVGGANVLTF.

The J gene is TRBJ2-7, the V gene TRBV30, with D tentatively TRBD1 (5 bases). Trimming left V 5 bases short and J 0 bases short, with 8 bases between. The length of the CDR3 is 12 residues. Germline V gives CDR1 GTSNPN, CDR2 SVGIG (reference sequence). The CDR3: CAWQGSSYEQYF. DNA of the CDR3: TGTGCCTGGCAGGGTAGCTCCTACGAGCAGTACTTC.

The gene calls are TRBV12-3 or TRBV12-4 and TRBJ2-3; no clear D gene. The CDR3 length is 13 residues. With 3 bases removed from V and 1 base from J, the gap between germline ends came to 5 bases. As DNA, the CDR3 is TGTGCCAGCAGTTTCTCGGGCACAGATACGCAGTATTTT. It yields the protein CASSFSGTDTQYF.

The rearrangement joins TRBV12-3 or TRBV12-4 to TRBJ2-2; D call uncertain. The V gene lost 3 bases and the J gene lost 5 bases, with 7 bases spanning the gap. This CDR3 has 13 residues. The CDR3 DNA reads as TGTGCCAGCAGTTTCAGGCAGACCGGGGAGCTGTTTTTT. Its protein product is CASSFRQTGELFF.

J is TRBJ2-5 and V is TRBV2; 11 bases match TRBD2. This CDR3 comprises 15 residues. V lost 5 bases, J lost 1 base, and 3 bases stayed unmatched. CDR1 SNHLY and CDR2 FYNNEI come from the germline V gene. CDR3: CASSSGLAVQETQYF. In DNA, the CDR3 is TGTGCCAGCAGTTCGGGACTAGCGGTCCAAGAGACCCAGTACTTC.

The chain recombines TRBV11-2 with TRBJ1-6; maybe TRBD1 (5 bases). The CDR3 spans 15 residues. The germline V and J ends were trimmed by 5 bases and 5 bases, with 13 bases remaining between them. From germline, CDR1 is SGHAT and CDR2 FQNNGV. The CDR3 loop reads CASSPWGGDNSPLHF. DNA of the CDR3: TGTGCCAGCAGCCCCTGGGGGGGGGATAATTCACCCCTCCACTTT.

Written as DNA, the CDR3 is TGTGCCAGCAGGCCGAACACGGGGTGGGGTCAGCCCCAGCATTTT. Amino acid sequence: CASRPNTGWGQPQHF. The chain combines TRBV28 with TRBJ1-5; no definite D call. There are 15 residues in the CDR3. Trimming cost V 6 bases and J 6 bases, with 18 bases left between them. Germline V gives CDR1 MDHEN, CDR2 SYDVKM.

Written as DNA, the CDR3 is TGTGCCAGCAGCCCACCTTTGGGACAGGCTTACGAGCAGTACTTC. This sequence encodes CASSPPLGQAYEQYF. V usage is TRBV6-5 and J usage is TRBJ2-7, with TRBD1 matching 8 bases. Germline lookup yields CDR1 MNHEY and CDR2 SVGAGI. V lost 6 bases to trimming and J lost 4 bases; unmatched junction nucleotides: 11. This CDR3 is built from 15 residues.

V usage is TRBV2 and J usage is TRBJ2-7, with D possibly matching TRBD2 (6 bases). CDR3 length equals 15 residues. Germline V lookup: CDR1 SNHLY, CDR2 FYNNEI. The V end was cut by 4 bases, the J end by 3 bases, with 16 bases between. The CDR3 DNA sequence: TGTGCCAGCAGTGGACCGGGAGACAGAGGCTACGAGCAGTACTTC. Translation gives CASSGPGDRGYEQYF. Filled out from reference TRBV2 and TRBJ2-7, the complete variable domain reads EPEVTQTPSHQVTQMGQEVILRCVPISNHLYFYWYRQILGQKVEFLVSFYNNEISEKSEIFDDQFSVERPDGSNFTLKIRSTKLEDSAMYFCASSGPGDRGYEQYFGPGTRLTVT.

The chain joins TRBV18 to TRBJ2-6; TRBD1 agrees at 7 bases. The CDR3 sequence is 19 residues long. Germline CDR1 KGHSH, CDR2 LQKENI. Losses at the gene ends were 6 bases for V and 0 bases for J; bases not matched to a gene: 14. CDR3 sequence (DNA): TGTGCCAGCTCCCTCCTACAGGGGATAATTTACTCTGGGGCCAACGTCCTGACTTTC. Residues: CASSLLQGIIYSGANVLTF.

The CDR3 region has the DNA TGTGCCAGTAGTATAACGGGAGCTCCCTACGAGCAGTACTTC. Protein sequence: CASSITGAPYEQYF. The V gene is TRBV19, the J gene TRBJ2-7; D possibly corresponds to TRBD2 (6 bases). Germline V gives CDR1 LNHDA, CDR2 SQIVND (reference sequence). The V and J ends lost 2 bases and 2 bases respectively, with 10 bases between them. The CDR3 length is 14 residues. Together with reference TRBV19 and TRBJ2-7, the CDR3 gives the full variable domain: DGGITQSPKYLFRKEGQNVTLSCEQNLNHDAMYWYRQDPGQGLRLIYYSQIVNDFQKGDIAEGYSVSREKKESFPLTVTSAQKNPTAFYLCASSITGAPYEQYFGPGTRLTVT.

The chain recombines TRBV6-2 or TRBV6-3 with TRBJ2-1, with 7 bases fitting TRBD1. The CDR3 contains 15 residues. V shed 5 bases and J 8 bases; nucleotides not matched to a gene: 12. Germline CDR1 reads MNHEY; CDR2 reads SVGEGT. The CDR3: CASSHWGTARDEQFF. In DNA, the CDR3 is TGTGCCAGCAGTCATTGGGGGACAGCTAGAGATGAGCAGTTCTTC.

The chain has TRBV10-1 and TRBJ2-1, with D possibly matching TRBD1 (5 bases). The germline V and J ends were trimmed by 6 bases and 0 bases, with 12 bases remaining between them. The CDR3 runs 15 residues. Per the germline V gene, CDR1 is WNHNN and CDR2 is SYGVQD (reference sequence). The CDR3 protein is CASRGPYNSYNEQFF. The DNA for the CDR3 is TGCGCCAGCAGGGGGCCCTATAACTCCTACAATGAGCAGTTCTTC.

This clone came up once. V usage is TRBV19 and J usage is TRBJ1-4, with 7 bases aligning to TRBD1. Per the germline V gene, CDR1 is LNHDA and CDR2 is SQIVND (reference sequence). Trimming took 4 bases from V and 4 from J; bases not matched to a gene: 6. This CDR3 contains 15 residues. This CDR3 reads CASSTFGTVNEKLFF. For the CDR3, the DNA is TGTGCCAGTAGTACCTTTGGGACAGTTAATGAAAAACTGTTTTTT.

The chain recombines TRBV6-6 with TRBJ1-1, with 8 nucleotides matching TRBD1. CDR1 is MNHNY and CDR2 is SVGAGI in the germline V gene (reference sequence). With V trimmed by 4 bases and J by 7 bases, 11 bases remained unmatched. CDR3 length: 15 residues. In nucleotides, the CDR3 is TGTGCCAGCAGTTCGGGACAGGCTGATTTCCTTGAAGCTTTCTTT. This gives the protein CASSSGQADFLEAFF.

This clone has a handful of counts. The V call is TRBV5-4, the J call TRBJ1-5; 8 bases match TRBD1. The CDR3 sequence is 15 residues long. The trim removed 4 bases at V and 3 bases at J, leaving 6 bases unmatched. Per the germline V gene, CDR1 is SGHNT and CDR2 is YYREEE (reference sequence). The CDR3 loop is CASSLGQGPNQPQHF. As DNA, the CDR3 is TGTGCCAGCAGCCTAGGACAGGGCCCCAATCAGCCCCAGCATTTT.

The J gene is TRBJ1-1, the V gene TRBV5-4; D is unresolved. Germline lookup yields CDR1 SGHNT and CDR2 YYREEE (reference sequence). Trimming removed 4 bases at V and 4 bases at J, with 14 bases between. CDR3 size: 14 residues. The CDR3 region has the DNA TGTGCCAGCAGCCCACCGGGCCGGGGCACTGAAGCTTTCTTT. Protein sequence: CASSPPGRGTEAFF. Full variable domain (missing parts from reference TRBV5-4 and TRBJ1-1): ETGVTQSPTHLIKTRGQQVTLRCSSQSGHNTVSWYQQALGQGPQFIFQYYREEENGRGNFPPRFSGLQFPNYSSELNVNALELDDSALYLCASSPPGRGTEAFFGQGTRLTVV.

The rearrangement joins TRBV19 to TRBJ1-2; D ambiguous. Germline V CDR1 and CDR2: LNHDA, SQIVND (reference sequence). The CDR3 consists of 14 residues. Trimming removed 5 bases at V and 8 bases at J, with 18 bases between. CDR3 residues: CASSHPPPVEGYTF. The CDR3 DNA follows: TGTGCCAGTAGTCATCCCCCCCCAGTGGAAGGCTACACCTTC.

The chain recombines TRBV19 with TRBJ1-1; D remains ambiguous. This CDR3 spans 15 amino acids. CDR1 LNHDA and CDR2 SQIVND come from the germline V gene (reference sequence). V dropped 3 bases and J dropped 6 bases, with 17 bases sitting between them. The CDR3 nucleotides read TGTGCCAGTAGTATTTTGGGTGGTTTGAGCCCTGAAGCTTTCTTT. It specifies CASSILGGLSPEAFF.

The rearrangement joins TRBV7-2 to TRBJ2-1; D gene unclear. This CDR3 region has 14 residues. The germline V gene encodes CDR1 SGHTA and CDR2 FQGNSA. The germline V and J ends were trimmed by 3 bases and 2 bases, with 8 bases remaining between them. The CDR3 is CASSFAIAYNEQFF. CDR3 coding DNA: TGTGCCAGCAGCTTTGCGATTGCCTACAATGAGCAGTTCTTC.

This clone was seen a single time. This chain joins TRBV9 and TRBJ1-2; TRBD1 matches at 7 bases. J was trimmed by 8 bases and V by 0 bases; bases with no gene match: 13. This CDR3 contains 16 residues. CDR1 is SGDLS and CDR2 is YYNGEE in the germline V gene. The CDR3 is CASSVAAGRGGRGYTF. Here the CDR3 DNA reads TGTGCCAGCAGCGTAGCCGCAGGGAGAGGGGGCCGGGGCTACACCTTC.

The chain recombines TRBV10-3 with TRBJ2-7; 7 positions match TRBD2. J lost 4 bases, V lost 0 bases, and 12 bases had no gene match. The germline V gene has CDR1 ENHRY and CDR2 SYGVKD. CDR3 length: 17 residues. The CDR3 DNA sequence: TGTGCCATCAGTGAGTCGTTGGCTAGCGGTGGGGAATACGAGCAGTACTTC. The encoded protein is CAISESLASGGEYEQYF.

CDR3 residues: CASSLGPSGRFPYEQYF. As DNA, the CDR3 is TGTGCCAGCAGCTTAGGGCCTAGCGGGAGGTTTCCCTACGAGCAGTACTTC. The chain couples TRBV7-2 to TRBJ2-7; 11 bases are shared with TRBD2. J was trimmed by 2 bases and V by 1 base; bases with no gene match: 7. Germline CDR1 reads SGHTA; CDR2 reads FQGNSA. The length of the CDR3 is 17 residues.

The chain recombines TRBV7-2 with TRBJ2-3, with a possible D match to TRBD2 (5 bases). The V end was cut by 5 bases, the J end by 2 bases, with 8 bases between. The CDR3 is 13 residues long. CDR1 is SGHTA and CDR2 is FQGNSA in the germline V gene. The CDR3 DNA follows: TGTGCCAGCAGCCCGGGGATCACAGATACGCAGTATTTT. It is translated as CASSPGITDTQYF. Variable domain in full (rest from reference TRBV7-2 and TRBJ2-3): GAGVSQSPSNKVTEKGKDVELRCDPISGHTALYWYRQSLGQGLEFLIYFQGNSAPDKSGLPSDRFSAERTGGSVSTLTIQRTQQEDSAVYLCASSPGITDTQYFGPGTRLTVL.

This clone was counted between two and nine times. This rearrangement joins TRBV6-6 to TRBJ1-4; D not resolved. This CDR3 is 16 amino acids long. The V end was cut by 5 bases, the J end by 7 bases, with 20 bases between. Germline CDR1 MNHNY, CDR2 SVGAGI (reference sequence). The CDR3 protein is CASSQRSTRAPEKLFF. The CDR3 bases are TGTGCCAGCAGTCAACGGTCCACACGGGCCCCTGAAAAACTGTTTTTT.

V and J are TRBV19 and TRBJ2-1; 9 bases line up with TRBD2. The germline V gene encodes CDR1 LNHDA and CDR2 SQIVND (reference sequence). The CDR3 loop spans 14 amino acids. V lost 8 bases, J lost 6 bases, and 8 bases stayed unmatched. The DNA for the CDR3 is TGTGCCAGTGTTAGCGGGGGCTTGGGCAATGAGCAGTTCTTC. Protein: CASVSGGLGNEQFF.

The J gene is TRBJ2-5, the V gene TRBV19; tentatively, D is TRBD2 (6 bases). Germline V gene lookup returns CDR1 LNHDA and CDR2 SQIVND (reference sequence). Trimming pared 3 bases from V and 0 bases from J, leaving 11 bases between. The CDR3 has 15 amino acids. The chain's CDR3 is CASSIAGTYQETQYF. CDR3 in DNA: TGTGCCAGTAGTATTGCGGGGACGTACCAAGAGACCCAGTACTTC.

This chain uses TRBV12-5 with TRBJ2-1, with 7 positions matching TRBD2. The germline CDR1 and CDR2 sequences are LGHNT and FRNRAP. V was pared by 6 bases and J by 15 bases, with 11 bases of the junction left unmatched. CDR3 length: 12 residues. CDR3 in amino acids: CASGTTSIPRFF. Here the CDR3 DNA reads TGTGCTAGTGGGACGACTAGCATTCCTCGGTTCTTC.

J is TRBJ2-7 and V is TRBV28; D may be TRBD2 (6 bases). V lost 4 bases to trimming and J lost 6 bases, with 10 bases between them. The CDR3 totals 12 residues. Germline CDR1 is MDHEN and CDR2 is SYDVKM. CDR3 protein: CASSYGTGEQYF. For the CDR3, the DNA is TGTGCCAGCAGTTATGGGACTGGCGAGCAGTACTTC.

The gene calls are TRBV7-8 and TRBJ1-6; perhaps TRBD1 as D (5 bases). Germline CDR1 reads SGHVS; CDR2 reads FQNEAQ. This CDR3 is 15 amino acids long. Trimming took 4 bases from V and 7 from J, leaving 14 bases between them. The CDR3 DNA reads TGTGCCAGCAGCTCCCGGGACGGGCAAAATTCACCCCTCCACTTT. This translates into CASSSRDGQNSPLHF.